This T cell receptor beta chain stems from a study of PD-1 blockade in mismatch repair-deficient tumors. Overall study: Enrolled about 2013-2017, patients had progressing, pretreated mismatch repair-deficient cancers of about a dozen types.

All patients were mismatch repair deficient, assessed by either PCR or immunohistochemistry. The TCR-sequenced patients were a few responders to pembrolizumab. Study-wide results and caveats: Rapid post-treatment expansion, then contraction, generally preceding radiologic response, marked tumor-resident clones.

Only in-frame clones appear in the TCRdb table, and some are missing; sequencing was by immunoSEQ multiplex PCR. The table includes fewer than 25,000 clones, over 75% detected once. Remarks on this clone: Its antigen remains unidentified.

The material was PBMCs, obtained 52 weeks after starting pembrolizumab. This sequence originates from an adult with mismatch repair-deficient cancer.

CDR3 loop: CASRTGLAGQETQYF. The CDR3 DNA sequence: TGTGCCAGCAGAACGGGACTAGCGGGCCAAGAGACCCAGTACTTC. V gene TRBV5-4 combines with J gene TRBJ2-5, with 12 bases aligning to TRBD2. V lost 5 bases and J lost 1; bases outside the gene matches: 3. From germline, CDR1 is SGHNT and CDR2 YYREEE (reference sequence). The CDR3 is 15 residues long. Full variable domain (missing parts from reference TRBV5-4 and TRBJ2-5): ETGVTQSPTHLIKTRGQQVTLRCSSQSGHNTVSWYQQALGQGPQFIFQYYREEENGRGNFPPRFSGLQFPNYSSELNVNALELDDSALYLCASRTGLAGQETQYFGPGTRLLVL.